Sequencing of this T cell receptor beta chain was carried out in a study of technical replicates of blood from several donors (dated by TCRdb to 2015 to 2018). Library prep was done by the immunoSEQ multiplex PCR assay. This immuneACCESS table, as held by TCRdb, lists in-frame sequences with V and J called but not all clones. Of the missing ones, under half trace to an unresolved V gene in checked studies; the others have no known cause. The sample profile shows more than 90,000 clones; around 96% of them were found once. The leading ten clones occupy roughly 0.33% of the sample. Only a few counts were recorded for this clone. Its antigen is not yet known. There are no base qualities to consult, and no much larger clone falls within one base. There are 16 amino acids in the CDR3, from cysteine to phenylalanine inclusive. Only the CDR3 portion is preserved as DNA: 48 bases, with reading frame beginning at the first base. In the germline V gene, CDR1 corresponds to SGDLS and CDR2 to YYNGEE. The junction shows trimming of 0 bases on V and 0 bases on J, plus 12 bases between the germline ends.

Specimen: T cells isolated from PBMCs. This TCR came from a human donor in good health. Here the chain combines TRBV9 and TRBJ1-1; a confident D gene designation cannot be given. DNA sequence: TGTGCCAGCAGCGTAGCTACCGGAACTATGAACACTGAAGCTTTCTTT. This gives the protein CASSVATGTMNTEAFF.